This TCR beta chain appears in the sequencing data of a study of blood T cell repertoires in COVID-19. Overall study context: The cDNA or gDNA used as material had been derived from T cells, B-cell-depleted T cells, or PBMCs.

Original analysis: Amplification with reference gene primers provided the estimates of nucleated cell counts. Assay used: immunoSEQ multiplex PCR; TCRdb lists only in-frame clones, some missing. That table furnishes V, J and clone size, whereas the DNA furnished D and trimming. The table has around 150,000 clones, 65% to 85% seen once. The CDR3 is 13 residues long. V was pared by 5 bases and J by 5 bases, with 12 bases between. CDR1 is MGHRA and CDR2 is YSYEKL in the germline V gene. Sequenced: peripheral blood. V gene TRBV4-1 combines with J gene TRBJ2-5; tentative D call: TRBD2 (7 bases). This TCR came from a man in his fifties with active or convalescent COVID-19. CDR3 DNA: TGCGCCAGCAGCGGGGGGGCGGGGGAGACCCAGTACTTC. It encodes CASSGGAGETQYF.